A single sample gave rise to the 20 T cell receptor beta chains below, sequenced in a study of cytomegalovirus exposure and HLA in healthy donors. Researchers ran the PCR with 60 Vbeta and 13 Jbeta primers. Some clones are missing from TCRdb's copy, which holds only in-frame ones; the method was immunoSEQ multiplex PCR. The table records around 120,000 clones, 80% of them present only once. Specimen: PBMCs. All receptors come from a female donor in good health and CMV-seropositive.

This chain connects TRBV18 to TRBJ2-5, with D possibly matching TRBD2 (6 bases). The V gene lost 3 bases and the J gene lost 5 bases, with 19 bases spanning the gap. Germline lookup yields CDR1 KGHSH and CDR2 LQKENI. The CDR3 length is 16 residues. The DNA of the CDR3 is TGTGCCAGCTCACCCCGACTAGTCTCGGGTCGGGAGACCCAGTACTTC. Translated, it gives CASSPRLVSGRETQYF.

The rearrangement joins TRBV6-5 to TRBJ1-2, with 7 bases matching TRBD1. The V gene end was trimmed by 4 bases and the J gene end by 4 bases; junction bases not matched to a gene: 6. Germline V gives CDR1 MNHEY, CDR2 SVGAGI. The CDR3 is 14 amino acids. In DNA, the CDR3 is TGTGCCAGCAGTTCCCGACAGGGAACCTATGGCTACACCTTC. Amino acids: CASSSRQGTYGYTF.

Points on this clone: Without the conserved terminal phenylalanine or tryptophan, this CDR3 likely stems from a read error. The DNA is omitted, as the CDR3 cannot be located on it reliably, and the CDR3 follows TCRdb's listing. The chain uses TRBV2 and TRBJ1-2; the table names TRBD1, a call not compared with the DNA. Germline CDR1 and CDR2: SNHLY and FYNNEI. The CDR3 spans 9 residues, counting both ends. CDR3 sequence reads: CARWTEFSS.

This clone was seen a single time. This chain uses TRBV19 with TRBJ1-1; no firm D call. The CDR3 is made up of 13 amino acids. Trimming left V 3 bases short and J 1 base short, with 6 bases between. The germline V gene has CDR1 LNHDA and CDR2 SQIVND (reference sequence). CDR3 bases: TGTGCCAGTAGTATCAGACAGAACACTGAAGCTTTCTTT. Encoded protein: CASSIRQNTEAFF.

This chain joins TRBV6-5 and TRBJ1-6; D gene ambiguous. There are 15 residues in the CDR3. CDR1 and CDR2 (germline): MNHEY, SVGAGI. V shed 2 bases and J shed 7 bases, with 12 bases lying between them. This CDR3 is CASSYEYTGNSPLHF. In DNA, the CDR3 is TGTGCCAGCAGTTACGAATATACGGGGAATTCACCCCTCCACTTT.

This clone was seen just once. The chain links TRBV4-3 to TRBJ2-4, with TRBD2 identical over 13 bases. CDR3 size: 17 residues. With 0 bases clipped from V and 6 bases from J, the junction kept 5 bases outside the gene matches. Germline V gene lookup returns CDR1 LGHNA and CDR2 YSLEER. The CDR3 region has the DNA TGCGCCAGCAGCCAAGACCCTCGGACTAGCGGGGGAAACATTCAGTACTTC. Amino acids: CASSQDPRTSGGNIQYF.

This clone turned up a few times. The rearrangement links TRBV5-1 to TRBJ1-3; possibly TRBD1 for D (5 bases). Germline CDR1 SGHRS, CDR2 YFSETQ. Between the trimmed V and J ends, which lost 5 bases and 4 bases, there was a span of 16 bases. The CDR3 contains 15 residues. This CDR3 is CASSQGAGDGNTIYF. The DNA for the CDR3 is TGCGCCAGCAGTCAAGGGGCTGGTGACGGAAACACCATATATTTT.

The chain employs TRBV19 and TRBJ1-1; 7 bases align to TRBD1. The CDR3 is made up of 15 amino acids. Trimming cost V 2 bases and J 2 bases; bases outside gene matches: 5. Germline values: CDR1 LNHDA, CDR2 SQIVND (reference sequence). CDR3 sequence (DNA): TGTGCCAGTAGTATACTTGGGACAGCCAACACTGAAGCTTTCTTT. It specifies CASSILGTANTEAFF.

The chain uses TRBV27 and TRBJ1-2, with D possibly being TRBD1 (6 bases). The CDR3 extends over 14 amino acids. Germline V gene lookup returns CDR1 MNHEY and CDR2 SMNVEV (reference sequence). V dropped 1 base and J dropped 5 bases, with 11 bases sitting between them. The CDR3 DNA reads TGTGCCAGCAGTTTATACCCAGGGGTTTATGGCTACACCTTC. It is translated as CASSLYPGVYGYTF.

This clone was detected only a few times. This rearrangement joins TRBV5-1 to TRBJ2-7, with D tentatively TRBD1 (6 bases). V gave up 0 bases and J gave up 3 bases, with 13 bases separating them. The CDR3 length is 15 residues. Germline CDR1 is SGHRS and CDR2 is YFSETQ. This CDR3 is CASSLEGQILYEQYF. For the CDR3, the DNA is TGCGCCAGCAGCTTGGAAGGACAGATACTCTACGAGCAGTACTTC.

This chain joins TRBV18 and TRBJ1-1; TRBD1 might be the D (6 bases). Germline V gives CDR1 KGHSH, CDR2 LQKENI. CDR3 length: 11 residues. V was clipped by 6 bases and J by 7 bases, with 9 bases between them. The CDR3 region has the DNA TGTGCCAGCTCGGGGGACATTGAAGCTTTCTTT. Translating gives CASSGDIEAFF.

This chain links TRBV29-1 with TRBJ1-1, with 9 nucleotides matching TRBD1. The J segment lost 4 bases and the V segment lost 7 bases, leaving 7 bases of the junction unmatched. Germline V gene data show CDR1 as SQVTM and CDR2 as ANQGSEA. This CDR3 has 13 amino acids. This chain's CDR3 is CSGTGTGITEAFF. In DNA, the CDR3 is TGCAGCGGCACCGGGACAGGGATCACTGAAGCTTTCTTT.

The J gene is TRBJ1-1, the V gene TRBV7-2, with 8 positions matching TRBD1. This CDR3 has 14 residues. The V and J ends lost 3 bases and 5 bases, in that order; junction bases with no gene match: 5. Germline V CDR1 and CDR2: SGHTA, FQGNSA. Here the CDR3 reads CASSFDRGRTEAFF. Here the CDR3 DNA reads TGTGCCAGCAGCTTTGACAGGGGTCGGACTGAAGCTTTCTTT.

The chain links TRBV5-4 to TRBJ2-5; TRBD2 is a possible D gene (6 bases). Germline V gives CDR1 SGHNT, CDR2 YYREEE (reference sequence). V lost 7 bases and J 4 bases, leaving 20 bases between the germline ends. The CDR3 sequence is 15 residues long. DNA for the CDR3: TGTGCCAGCCGTAGAGCCCTTGGGGGGAGAGAGACCCAGTACTTC. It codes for CASRRALGGRETQYF.

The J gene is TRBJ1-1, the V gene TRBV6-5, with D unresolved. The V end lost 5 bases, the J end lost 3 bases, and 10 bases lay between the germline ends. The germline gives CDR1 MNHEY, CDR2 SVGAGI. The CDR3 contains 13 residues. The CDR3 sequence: CASSVSPDTEAFF. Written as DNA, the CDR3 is TGTGCCAGCAGTGTATCCCCGGACACTGAAGCTTTCTTT.

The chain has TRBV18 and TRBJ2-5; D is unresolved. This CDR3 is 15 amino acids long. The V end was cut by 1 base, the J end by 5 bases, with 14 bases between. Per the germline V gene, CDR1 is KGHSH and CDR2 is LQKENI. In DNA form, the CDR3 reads TGTGCCAGCTCACCACGTCGCGGCGACGCGGAGACCCAGTACTTC. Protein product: CASSPRRGDAETQYF.

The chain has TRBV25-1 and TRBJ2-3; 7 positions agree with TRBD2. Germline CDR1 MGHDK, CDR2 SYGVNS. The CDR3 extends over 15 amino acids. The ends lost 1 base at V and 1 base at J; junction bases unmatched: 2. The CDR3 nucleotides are TGTGCCAGCAGTGAATTGAGCGGGGGCACAGATACGCAGTATTTT. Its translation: CASSELSGGTDTQYF.

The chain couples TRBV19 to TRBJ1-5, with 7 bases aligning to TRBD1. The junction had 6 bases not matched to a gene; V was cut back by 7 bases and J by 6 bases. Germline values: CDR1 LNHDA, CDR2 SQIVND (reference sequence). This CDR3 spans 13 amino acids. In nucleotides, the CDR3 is TGTGCCAGTACGGACAGGTCCGGTCAGCCCCAGCATTTT. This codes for CASTDRSGQPQHF.

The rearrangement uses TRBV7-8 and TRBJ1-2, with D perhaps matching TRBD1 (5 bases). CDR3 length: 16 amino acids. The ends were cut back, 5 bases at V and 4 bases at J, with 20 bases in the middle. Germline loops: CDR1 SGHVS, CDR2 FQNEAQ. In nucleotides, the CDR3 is TGTGCCAGCAGCCCACGATCCGACAGTGCCCTCTATGGCTACACCTTC. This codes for CASSPRSDSALYGYTF.

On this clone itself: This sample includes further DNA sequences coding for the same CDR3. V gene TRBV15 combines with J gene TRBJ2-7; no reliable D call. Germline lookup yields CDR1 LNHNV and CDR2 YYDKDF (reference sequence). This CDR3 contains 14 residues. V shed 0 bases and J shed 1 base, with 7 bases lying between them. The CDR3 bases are TGTGCCACCAGCAGAGAGGGCTTATCCTACGAGCAGTACTTC. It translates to CATSREGLSYEQYF.